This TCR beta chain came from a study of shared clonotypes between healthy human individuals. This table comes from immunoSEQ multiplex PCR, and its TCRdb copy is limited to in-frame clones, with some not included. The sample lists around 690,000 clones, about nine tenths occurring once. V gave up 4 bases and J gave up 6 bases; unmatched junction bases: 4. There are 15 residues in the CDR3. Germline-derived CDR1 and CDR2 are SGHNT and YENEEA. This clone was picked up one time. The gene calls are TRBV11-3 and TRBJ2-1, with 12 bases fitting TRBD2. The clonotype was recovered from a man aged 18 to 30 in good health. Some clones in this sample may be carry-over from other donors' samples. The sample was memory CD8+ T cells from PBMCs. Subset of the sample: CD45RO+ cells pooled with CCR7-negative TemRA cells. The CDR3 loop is CASSSRLAGANEQFF. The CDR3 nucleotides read TGTGCCAGCAGCTCCCGACTAGCGGGGGCCAATGAGCAGTTCTTC.